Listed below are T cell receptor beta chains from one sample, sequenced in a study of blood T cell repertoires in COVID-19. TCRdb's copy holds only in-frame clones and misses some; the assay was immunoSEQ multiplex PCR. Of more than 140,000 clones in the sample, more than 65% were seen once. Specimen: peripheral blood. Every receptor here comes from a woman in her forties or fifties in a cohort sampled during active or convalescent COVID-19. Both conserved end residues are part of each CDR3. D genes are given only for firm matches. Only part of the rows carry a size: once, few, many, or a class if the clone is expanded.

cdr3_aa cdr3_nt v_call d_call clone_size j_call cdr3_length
CASSFDRGRNTEAFF TGTGCCAGTAGTTTCGACAGGGGGCGGAACACTGAAGCTTTCTTT TRBV19 TRBD1 NA TRBJ1-1 15
CAWSGSWETQYF TGTGCCTGGAGCGGGAGTTGGGAGACCCAGTACTTC TRBV30 NA NA TRBJ2-5 12
CASTGGGPTGGYTF TGTGCCAGTACCGGGGGGGGCCCTACTGGGGGCTACACCTTC TRBV19 NA NA TRBJ1-2 14
CAGAVGASGQETQYF TGTGCCGGGGCAGTTGGAGCTAGCGGTCAGGAGACCCAGTACTTC TRBV2 TRBD2 NA TRBJ2-5 15
CASSAQQGGEKLFF TGTGCCAGCAGCGCACAACAGGGTGGTGAAAAACTGTTTTTT TRBV6-5 NA NA TRBJ1-4 14
CASSLQGFFTDTQYF TGTGCCAGCAGCTTACAGGGGTTTTTCACAGATACGCAGTATTTT TRBV5-5 TRBD1 NA TRBJ2-3 15
CASSQDPKQGGQFF TGTGCCAGCAGCCAAGATCCAAAACAGGGGGGGCAGTTCTTC TRBV4-2 TRBD1 once TRBJ2-1 14
CASSWDSYNEQFF TGTGCCAGCAGTTGGGACAGTTACAATGAGCAGTTCTTC TRBV12-3/TRBV12-4 TRBD1 many TRBJ2-1 13
CSVEWGVMGQFF TGCAGCGTTGAATGGGGCGTGATGGGGCAGTTCTTC TRBV29-1 NA few TRBJ2-1 12
CASSTDSSNQPQHF TGTGCCAGTAGTACAGACTCTAGCAATCAGCCCCAGCATTTT TRBV19 NA NA TRBJ1-5 14
CASSLGGRGPQETQYF TGCGCCAGCAGCTTGGGGGGCAGGGGGCCGCAAGAGACCCAGTACTTC TRBV5-1 TRBD1 NA TRBJ2-5 16
CATSAAWLVSNTGELFF TGTGCCACCAGTGCTGCCTGGCTAGTCTCGAACACCGGGGAGCTGTTTTTT TRBV24-1 NA NA TRBJ2-2 17
CASSQRGQIYGYTF TGTGCCAGCAGCCAGCGGGGACAGATCTATGGCTACACCTTC TRBV3-1/TRBV3-2 TRBD1 NA TRBJ1-2 14
CASSLSRSYGYTF TGTGCCAGCAGTCTGTCTAGAAGCTATGGCTACACCTTC TRBV12-3/TRBV12-4 NA NA TRBJ1-2 13
CATSVRDGYEQYF TGTGCCACCAGTGTCAGGGATGGCTACGAGCAGTACTTC TRBV24-1 NA NA TRBJ2-7 13
CASNPLGGAETDTQYF TGTGCCAGCAACCCGTTGGGGGGGGCGGAGACAGATACGCAGTATTTT TRBV7-9 NA NA TRBJ2-3 16
CASSQDLGEGYGYTF TGCGCCAGCAGCCAAGATCTTGGAGAGGGCTATGGCTACACCTTC TRBV4-1 NA NA TRBJ1-2 15
CASSLAVQLHGNTIYF TGTGCCAGCAGCTTAGCGGTACAGCTACATGGAAACACCATATATTTT TRBV7-6 NA NA TRBJ1-3 16
CASSPRGGAPETQYF TGTGCCAGCAGCCCCCGGGGGGGTGCACCAGAGACCCAGTACTTC TRBV7-6 TRBD2 NA TRBJ2-5 15
CASSLGAYTEAFF TGTGCCAGCAGTTTAGGGGCCTACACTGAAGCTTTCTTT TRBV27 NA NA TRBJ1-1 13
CASSLSSLGKKEQYF TGTGCCAGCAGCTTATCGAGTCTCGGTAAGAAAGAGCAGTACTTC TRBV7-9 NA NA TRBJ2-7 15
CASSPRGDDGYTF TGTGCCAGTAGCCCCAGGGGGGACGATGGCTACACCTTC TRBV19 TRBD1 NA TRBJ1-2 13
CASSQEKGRGRGELFF TGTGCCAGCAGCCAAGAAAAGGGCAGGGGGCGTGGGGAGCTGTTTTTT TRBV3-1/TRBV3-2 TRBD1 NA TRBJ2-2 16
CASSGRGISDRETQYF TGTGCCAGCAGCGGCAGGGGAATAAGTGATAGAGAGACCCAGTACTTC TRBV9 NA NA TRBJ2-5 16
CASSLRTIKAGDEQFF TGTGCCAGCAGCTTAAGGACTATAAAGGCGGGGGATGAGCAGTTCTTC TRBV7-9 TRBD2 once TRBJ2-1 16
CASSVMGLAPDTQYF TGTGCCAGCAGCGTAATGGGACTAGCTCCAGATACGCAGTATTTT TRBV9 TRBD2 NA TRBJ2-3 15
CASSLLAGSGNTIYF TGTGCCAGCAGCCTGCTGGCGGGCTCTGGAAACACCATATATTTT TRBV11-2 NA few TRBJ1-3 15
CASSLAPFGRSYEQYF TGTGCCAGCAGCTTAGCCCCCTTTGGCAGATCCTACGAGCAGTACTTC TRBV7-2 NA NA TRBJ2-7 16
CASSTAGGTRDNEQFF TGTGCCAGCAGCACCGCAGGGGGGACCAGGGACAATGAGCAGTTCTTC TRBV5-4 NA few TRBJ2-1 16